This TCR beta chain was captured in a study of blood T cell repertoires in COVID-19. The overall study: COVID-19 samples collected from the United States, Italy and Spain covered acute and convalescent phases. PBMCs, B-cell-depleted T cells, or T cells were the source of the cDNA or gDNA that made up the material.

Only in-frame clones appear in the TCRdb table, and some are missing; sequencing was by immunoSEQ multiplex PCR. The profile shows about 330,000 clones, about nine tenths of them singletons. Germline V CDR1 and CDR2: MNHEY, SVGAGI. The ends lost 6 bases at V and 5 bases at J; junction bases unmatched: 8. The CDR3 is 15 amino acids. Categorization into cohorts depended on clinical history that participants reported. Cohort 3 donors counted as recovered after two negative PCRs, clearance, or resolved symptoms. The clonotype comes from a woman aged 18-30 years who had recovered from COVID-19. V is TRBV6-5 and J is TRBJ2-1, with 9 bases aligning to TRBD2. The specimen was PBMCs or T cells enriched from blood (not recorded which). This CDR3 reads CASSPSGGPNNEQFF. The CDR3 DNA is TGTGCCAGCAGCCCGAGCGGGGGGCCGAACAATGAGCAGTTCTTC.